This section outlines one T cell receptor (beta chain) sequence together with its context. The antigen is undetermined. These data come from a study of CD8 T cells in ankylosing spondylitis. Study-wide results and caveats: In synovial fluid and blood from reactive arthritis, some motif variants were previously reported. It appeared that ankylosing spondylitis blood was characterized by a TCR beta motif of under ten highly homologous variants. Enrichment of disease-linked clones was reportedly significant in matched ankylosing spondylitis synovial fluid.

Preparation of TCR beta libraries was done by quantitative 5'-RACE with molecular barcodes. TCRdb independently ran MiXCR on the 5' RACE reads; one entry per CDR3 protein. This table has roughly 400,000 distinct CDR3 sequences, 20% to 25% appearing once. The CDR3 spans 14 residues. V was pared by 3 bases and J by 7 bases, with 12 bases between. CDR1 KGHSH and CDR2 LQKENI come from the germline V gene. The receptor was derived from a male donor with ankylosing spondylitis. V is TRBV18 and J is TRBJ1-4; D is perhaps TRBD1 (6 bases). The sample consisted of blood, either unsorted or a sorted T cell fraction (not recorded which). The CDR3 loop is CASSPRGGLEKLFF. The CDR3 coding sequence is TGTGCCAGCTCACCCCGAGGGGGGCTTGAAAAACTGTTTTTT.